This entry lists 18 T cell receptor beta chains sequenced from one sample in a study of blood T cell repertoires in COVID-19. The data were produced by immunoSEQ multiplex PCR, yet TCRdb's version contains in-frame clones alone and is incomplete. The sample holds about 200,000 clones, 80% to 90% seen once. Material: PBMCs or T cells enriched from blood (not recorded which). These receptors were obtained from a young woman who had recovered from COVID-19.

The rearrangement joins TRBV11-2 to TRBJ2-7; TRBD2 matches 7 bases. The V and J ends lost 1 base and 4 bases, in that order; junction bases with no gene match: 4. Germline CDR1 SGHAT, CDR2 FQNNGV. This CDR3 has 14 amino acids. In DNA form, the CDR3 reads TGTGCCAGCAGCTTAGGGGGGGGTGGTTACGAGCAGTACTTC. Protein product: CASSLGGGGYEQYF.

The chain joins TRBV6-5 to TRBJ2-5; 8 nucleotides agree with TRBD2. This CDR3 is built from 15 residues. The germline V gene encodes CDR1 MNHEY and CDR2 SVGAGI. J lost 4 bases, V lost 7 bases, and 11 bases had no gene match. In nucleotides, the CDR3 is TGTGCCAGCACCCACCCCGGGGGGGCCGGAGAGACCCAGTACTTC. Amino acids: CASTHPGGAGETQYF.

J is TRBJ1-6 and V is TRBV3-1 (or the pseudogene TRBV3-2); D is ambiguous. The germline V and J ends were trimmed by 4 bases and 9 bases, with 13 bases remaining between them. Germline CDR1 is LGHDT and CDR2 is YNNKEL (reference sequence). The CDR3 is made up of 14 amino acids. CDR3 residues: CASSPRSRSSPLHF. The CDR3 bases are TGTGCCAGCAGCCCCCGGAGCAGAAGTTCACCCCTCCACTTT.

The chain combines TRBV20-1 with TRBJ1-2; D unresolved. CDR1 and CDR2 from the germline V gene are DFQATT and SNEGSKA (reference sequence). There are 11 residues in the CDR3. V lost 4 bases to trimming and J lost 5 bases, with 8 bases between them. In nucleotides, the CDR3 is TGCAGTGCTAATAGCGGATATGGCTACACCTTC. As protein: CSANSGYGYTF.

This chain joins TRBV24-1 and TRBJ2-7; D may be TRBD1 (6 bases). Looked up from germline, CDR1 is KGHDR and CDR2 is SFDVKD. The CDR3 has 14 amino acids. V was pared by 4 bases and J by 2 bases, with 11 bases between. Here the CDR3 reads CATSDRDTTYEQYF. The CDR3 coding sequence is TGTGCCACCAGTGACCGGGACACCACCTACGAGCAGTACTTC.

The genes are TRBV6-4 and TRBJ2-1; a weak D match, TRBD1 (6 bases). Germline assignment: CDR1 MRHNA and CDR2 SNTAGT. Trimming stripped 5 bases from V and 4 bases from J, with 15 bases between. The CDR3 length is 15 residues. CDR3 nucleotide sequence: TGTGCCAGCAGTTTGGACAGAGGACTGTACAATGAGCAGTTCTTC. It codes for CASSLDRGLYNEQFF.

The chain combines TRBV27 with TRBJ2-1; 8 bases line up with TRBD2. CDR1 and CDR2 from the germline V gene are MNHEY and SMNVEV (reference sequence). V lost 6 bases, J lost 7 bases, and 14 bases stayed unmatched. The CDR3 has 16 amino acids. CDR3 sequence reads: CASSWIAGLGLNEQFF. In DNA form, the CDR3 reads TGTGCCAGCAGCTGGATAGCGGGGCTTGGCCTAAATGAGCAGTTCTTC.

This sequence joins TRBV7-2 and TRBJ1-5; weak D call: TRBD1 (6 bases). The CDR3 loop spans 13 amino acids. Between the trimmed V and J ends, which lost 8 bases and 4 bases, there was a span of 12 bases. Germline V lookup: CDR1 SGHTA, CDR2 FQGNSA. CDR3 nucleotides: TGTGCCAGCTCACAGGGAATTAATCAGCCCCAGCATTTT. It encodes CASSQGINQPQHF.

The gene calls are TRBV9 and TRBJ2-2, with 7 bases identical to TRBD1. Losses at the gene ends were 1 base for V and 6 bases for J; bases not matched to a gene: 9. The CDR3 extends over 16 amino acids. In germline, CDR1 is SGDLS, CDR2 YYNGEE. In nucleotides, the CDR3 is TGTGCCAGCAGCGTATATTCCAGGGGGTATGCCGGGGAGCTGTTTTTT. Its translation: CASSVYSRGYAGELFF.

The chain combines TRBV9 with TRBJ1-1; TRBD1 aligns across 7 bases. The germline gives CDR1 SGDLS, CDR2 YYNGEE. This CDR3 region has 15 residues. V trimming: 3 bases; J trimming: 0 bases; junction bases outside the gene matches: 5. CDR3 protein: CASSALQGLNTEAFF. CDR3 nucleotides: TGTGCCAGCAGCGCCCTACAGGGGTTGAACACTGAAGCTTTCTTT.

The chain carries TRBV7-6 and TRBJ2-1; 8 bases fit TRBD1. CDR1 is SGHVS and CDR2 is FNYEAQ in the germline V gene. CDR3 length: 14 residues. V gave up 5 bases and J gave up 9 bases; unmatched junction bases: 9. CDR3 in DNA: TGTGCCAGCAGCACCCGCGCAGGGGGCAGTGAGCAGTTCTTC. Protein sequence: CASSTRAGGSEQFF.

The CDR3 is CASSLEGGEGSGYTF. The DNA for the CDR3 is TGCGCCAGCAGCTTGGAAGGGGGTGAGGGTAGCGGCTACACCTTC. The chain employs TRBV5-1 and TRBJ1-2; D might be TRBD1 (6 bases). The CDR3 is made up of 15 amino acids. Per germline, CDR1 SGHRS and CDR2 YFSETQ. V lost 0 bases and J lost 8, with 17 bases in between.

This chain uses TRBV10-1 with TRBJ1-1; maybe TRBD1 (5 bases). This CDR3 contains 13 residues. The ends were cut back, 3 bases at V and 5 bases at J, with 10 bases in the middle. CDR1 and CDR2 (germline): WNHNN, SYGVQD (reference sequence). This CDR3 reads CASSEPGGTEAFF. The DNA for the CDR3 is TGCGCCAGCAGTGAACCGGGGGGAACTGAAGCTTTCTTT.

V is TRBV5-6 and J is TRBJ2-7; possible D gene TRBD2, 5 bases. This CDR3 contains 14 residues. Germline V gene sequence: CDR1 SGHDT, CDR2 YYEEEE. Trimming left V 3 bases short and J 3 bases short, with 13 bases between. Here the CDR3 reads CASSSAGILYEQYF. In DNA, the CDR3 is TGTGCCAGCAGCTCCGCCGGGATACTCTACGAGCAGTACTTC.

The chain couples TRBV7-9 to TRBJ2-7, with TRBD2 as a possible D gene (6 bases). The V end lost 0 bases, the J end lost 3 bases, and 15 bases lay between the germline ends. In germline, CDR1 is SEHNR, CDR2 FQNEAQ (reference sequence). This CDR3 has 16 residues. The DNA of the CDR3 is TGTGCCAGCAGCTTAGCGCTTGGAGGGGAACTCTACGAGCAGTACTTC. Its translation is CASSLALGGELYEQYF.

The CDR3 is CASTSSSSYEQYF. DNA of the CDR3: TGTGCCAGCACTTCTAGTTCGTCCTACGAGCAGTACTTC. The chain uses TRBV12-3 or TRBV12-4 and TRBJ2-7, with D unclear. The V gene lost 7 bases and the J gene lost 1 base, with 11 bases spanning the gap. This CDR3 is built from 13 residues.

The genes are TRBV7-2 and TRBJ1-3, with D tentatively TRBD1 (6 bases). The CDR3 contains 15 residues. Germline assignment: CDR1 SGHTA and CDR2 FQGNSA. The V end lost 0 bases, the J end lost 2 bases, and 8 bases lay between the germline ends. Here the CDR3 DNA reads TGTGCCAGCAGCTTAGCTACAGGGACTGGAAACACCATATATTTT. Translating it yields CASSLATGTGNTIYF.

This clone has a single count. The V and J genes are TRBV5-6 and TRBJ2-2; D uncertain. Trimming shortened V by 0 bases and J by 0 bases, and 6 bases separated the two germline ends. CDR1 is SGHDT and CDR2 is YYEEEE in the germline V gene. This CDR3 has 15 amino acids. CDR3 protein: CASSLAGTNTGELFF. CDR3 DNA sequence: TGTGCCAGCAGCTTGGCGGGTACGAACACCGGGGAGCTGTTTTTT.